This TCR beta chain is from a study of T cells in Graves' hyperthyroidism and ophthalmopathy. Study at large: Specimen type is peripheral blood, collected at initial diagnosis prior to any treatment.

Blood from later-ophthalmopathy patients was taken at first hyperthyroidism diagnosis. Using approximately 10 ml of fresh peripheral blood, PBMCs were prepared. Researchers took RNA transcripts and amplified the TCR beta CDR3 regions from them. A set of HTBI primers served as the primers for a first-round RT-PCR of the TCR CDR3. TCRdb reprocessed the multiplex PCR reads via MiXCR and lists one record per CDR3 protein. The top ten clones hold 13% of a sample with over 200,000 distinct CDR3 sequences, less than 15% of them seen once. This clonotype was seen repeatedly, ten times or more. Its antigen is not known. V was shortened by 0 bases and J by 4 bases, with 22 bases between the two germline ends. This CDR3 comprises 19 residues. Germline-derived CDR1 and CDR2 are MGHRA and YSYEKL. General study findings and limits: Most clonotypes that expanded in the thyroid above 0.001 also showed up in blood.

The rearrangement uses TRBV4-1 and TRBJ2-1; a weak D match, TRBD2 (6 bases). The sequencing input was blood. This clonotype was sampled from a woman between 35 and 50 years old with Graves' hyperthyroidism that later progressed to Graves' ophthalmopathy. In DNA form, the CDR3 reads TGCGCCAGCAGCCAAGATAACAGGAGGAGGTCTAGCGCATACAATGAGCAGTTCTTC. Translated: CASSQDNRRRSSAYNEQFF.